Shown below are 18 T cell receptor beta chains from a single sample sequenced in a study of T-cell memory formation after mild COVID-19. TCRdb ran MiXCR on the 5' RACE reads and lists one entry per CDR3 protein. In the table there are about 620,000 distinct CDR3 sequences, approximately 18% of which are singletons. The sample taken for sequencing was PBMCs or a T cell subset sorted from them (not recorded which). These receptors all stem from an adult woman who had mild COVID-19 (a few samples of this study predate the infection). Cell type and time point are not known.

This clonotype has a handful of counts. The gene calls are TRBV9 and TRBJ1-1; D not certain. CDR1 is SGDLS, CDR2 YYNGEE, per germline. CDR3 size: 14 residues. Trimming pared 0 bases from V and 1 base from J, leaving 7 bases between. CDR3 sequence (DNA): TGTGCCAGCAGCGTAGCGACGGCGAACACTGAAGCTTTCTTT. Protein: CASSVATANTEAFF. The full variable domain, rest sourced from reference TRBV9 and TRBJ1-1, is DSGVTQTPKHLITATGQRVTLRCSPRSGDLSVYWYQQSLDQGLQFLIQYYNGEERAKGNILERFSAQQFPDLHSELNLSSLELGDSALYFCASSVATANTEAFFGQGTRLTVV.

This clonotype has more than one count but fewer than ten. V gene TRBV5-1 combines with J gene TRBJ2-6, with TRBD1 identical over 10 bases. Per germline, CDR1 SGHRS and CDR2 YFSETQ. This CDR3 spans 19 amino acids. Trimming cost V 4 bases and J 1 base; bases outside gene matches: 11. Here the CDR3 reads CASSGISGTGASGANVLTF. In nucleotides, the CDR3 is TGCGCCAGCAGCGGGATATCCGGGACAGGGGCTTCTGGGGCCAACGTCCTGACTTTC.

The chain links TRBV27 to TRBJ2-1; 10 bases are shared with TRBD1. J gave up 2 bases and V 7 bases, and 5 bases lay outside the gene matches. There are 15 residues in the CDR3. Germline lookup yields CDR1 MNHEY and CDR2 SMNVEV (reference sequence). The CDR3, as DNA: TGTGCCAGCACCTCCGGGACAGGGGCCTACAATGAGCAGTTCTTC. It yields the protein CASTSGTGAYNEQFF.

The gene calls are TRBV10-2 and TRBJ2-3; 9 bases agree with TRBD2. The CDR3 has 15 residues. The germline CDR1 and CDR2 sequences are WSHSY and SAAADI. V was pared by 5 bases and J by 6 bases, with 9 bases of the junction left unmatched. CDR3 protein: CASSLLSGSRDTQYF. As DNA, the CDR3 is TGCGCCAGCAGTCTACTTAGCGGGAGCAGGGATACGCAGTATTTT.

This clonotype was observed a few times. The V gene is TRBV19, the J gene TRBJ2-1; TRBD2 might be the D (5 bases). This CDR3 is 16 amino acids long. The V gene lost 3 bases and the J gene lost 2 bases, with 14 bases spanning the gap. Germline V gives CDR1 LNHDA, CDR2 SQIVND (reference sequence). In DNA, the CDR3 is TGTGCCAGTAGTATTGCCGGGGATAATCCCTACAATGAGCAGTTCTTC. Encoded protein: CASSIAGDNPYNEQFF.

This clonotype was recorded a few times. The chain recombines TRBV4-2 with TRBJ2-7; D is perhaps TRBD1 (6 bases). Trimming removed 0 bases from V and 1 base from J, with 10 bases in between. Germline CDR1 LGHNA, CDR2 YNFKEQ. The CDR3 runs 15 residues. The CDR3 nucleotides read TGTGCCAGCAGCCAAGAACCCGACAGGTCCTACGAGCAGTACTTC. Its translation is CASSQEPDRSYEQYF.

This clonotype occurred a few times. The J gene is TRBJ2-5, the V gene TRBV7-2; weak D call: TRBD2 (6 bases). There are 16 residues in the CDR3. Germline CDR1 is SGHTA and CDR2 is FQGNSA. Trimming removed 2 bases from V and 0 bases from J, with 13 bases in between. This CDR3 is CASSLRDSLYQETQYF. CDR3 bases: TGTGCCAGCAGCTTACGGGACTCCCTGTACCAAGAGACCCAGTACTTC.

The V gene is TRBV3-1, the J gene TRBJ2-1; D is undetermined. The CDR3 covers 13 residues. Germline V CDR1 and CDR2: LGHDT, YNNKEL (reference sequence). V was shortened by 1 base and J by 5 bases, with 6 bases between the two germline ends. This CDR3 reads CASSQGNDNEQFF. CDR3 nucleotide sequence: TGTGCCAGCAGCCAAGGAAACGACAATGAGCAGTTCTTC.

This clonotype appeared a few times. The chain carries TRBV12-3 or TRBV12-4 and TRBJ2-1, with 7 positions matching TRBD2. This CDR3 comprises 14 residues. Losses at the gene ends were 7 bases for V and 10 bases for J; bases not matched to a gene: 13. Here the CDR3 reads CASTEGGPSREQFF. The CDR3 nucleotides read TGTGCCAGCACTGAGGGAGGGCCAAGTAGGGAGCAGTTCTTC.

The CDR3 DNA reads as TGTGCCAGCAGCCGACCGACAGGGGGCCTCTCCCGCGGGGAAGAGACCCAGTACTTC. It translates to CASSRPTGGLSRGEETQYF. The chain combines TRBV12-3 or TRBV12-4 with TRBJ2-5; TRBD1 aligns across 10 bases. The CDR3 is 19 amino acids. V shed 6 bases, J shed 3 bases, and the junction held 19 bases outside the gene matches.

This clonotype turned up a few times. The chain employs TRBV5-1 and TRBJ1-2; possibly TRBD1 for D (6 bases). V lost 2 bases and J lost 4, with 9 bases in between. Germline CDR1 is SGHRS and CDR2 is YFSETQ. This CDR3 is 13 amino acids long. The CDR3 bases are TGCGCCAGCAGCTTTAAACAGGGCTATGGCTACACCTTC. Translating it yields CASSFKQGYGYTF.

V usage is TRBV7-3 and J usage is TRBJ2-5; 7 bases are shared with TRBD1. CDR1 and CDR2 (germline): SGHTA, FQGTGA. The CDR3 loop spans 14 amino acids. The J segment lost 4 bases and the V segment lost 1 base, leaving 3 bases of the junction unmatched. CDR3 protein: CASSLKGGAETQYF. CDR3 nucleotides: TGTGCCAGCAGCTTAAAAGGGGGCGCAGAGACCCAGTACTTC.

This clonotype was seen only a few times. The rearrangement joins TRBV18 to TRBJ1-1; maybe TRBD1 (5 bases). Looked up from germline, CDR1 is KGHSH and CDR2 is LQKENI. CDR3 size: 14 residues. Deletions cut 6 bases from V and 0 bases from J, with 11 bases between. CDR3 amino acids: CASSGQTVNTEAFF. In DNA form, the CDR3 reads TGTGCCAGCTCTGGACAAACAGTGAACACTGAAGCTTTCTTT.

This clonotype was found a few times. The V and J genes are TRBV7-9 and TRBJ2-7; D is undetermined. The length of the CDR3 is 14 residues. V lost 3 bases, J lost 1 base, and 10 bases lay in between. Looked up from germline, CDR1 is SEHNR and CDR2 is FQNEAQ (reference sequence). CDR3 protein: CASSLERISYEQYF. The DNA of the CDR3 is TGTGCCAGCAGCTTGGAAAGGATTTCCTACGAGCAGTACTTC.

Remarks on this clonotype: An end of the junction does not agree with germline; a read error may underlie this. The chain carries TRBV7-9 and TRBJ2-7; 7 bases map to TRBD1. The CDR3 runs to 14 residues. CDR1 is SEHNR and CDR2 is FQNEAQ in the germline V gene (reference sequence). The DNA for the CDR3 is TGTGACAGCAGCTTATCAACAGGGGTGAACGAGCAGTACTTC. Translated, it gives CDSSLSTGVNEQYF. The full variable domain, rest sourced from reference TRBV7-9 and TRBJ2-7, is DTGVSQNPRHKITKRGQNVTFRCDPISEHNRLYWYRQTLGQGPEFLTYFQNEAQLEKSRLLSDRFSAERPKGSFSTLEIQRTEQGDSAMYLCDSSLSTGVNEQYFGPGTRLTVT.

The chain carries TRBV2 and TRBJ1-5; D gene ambiguous. The V end lost 7 bases, the J end lost 2 bases, and 15 bases lay between the germline ends. The CDR3 length is 15 residues. Germline assignment: CDR1 SNHLY and CDR2 FYNNEI. The CDR3 here is CASTVTVARNQPQHF. The CDR3 nucleotides read TGTGCCAGCACCGTCACCGTGGCACGCAATCAGCCCCAGCATTTT.

This chain links TRBV29-1 with TRBJ1-2; D gene unclear. This CDR3 contains 12 residues. Germline V CDR1 and CDR2: SQVTM, ANQGSEA. The V and J ends lost 2 bases and 4 bases respectively, with 8 bases between them. The CDR3 DNA is TGCAGCGTTGAACAGTACCTCTATGGCTACACCTTC. Amino acids: CSVEQYLYGYTF.

The chain links TRBV9 to TRBJ2-2, with TRBD2 matching 12 bases. The CDR3 is 17 residues long. Germline trimming cut 0 bases from V and 6 bases from J; bases unmatched to any gene: 6. Looked up from germline, CDR1 is SGDLS and CDR2 is YYNGEE. CDR3 coding DNA: TGTGCCAGCAGCGTAGCTACTGGGACTAGCGGGCCCGGGGAGCTGTTTTTT. Encoded protein: CASSVATGTSGPGELFF.